A single sample gave rise to the 22 T cell receptor beta chains below, sequenced in a study of control samples from healthy donors and cancer patients (dated by TCRdb to 2018 to 2020). Library preparation was by the immunoSEQ multiplex PCR assay. The table comes from immuneACCESS by way of TCRdb, which keeps in-frame sequences with V and J called. Part of the clones is missing from these tables; in studies checked, under half for an unresolved V gene and the rest for unknown reasons. The sample records 150,000 or so clones, roughly 93% of which are singletons. Around 5.4% of the sample lies in the top ten. The sequenced material came from blood. Receptors were obtained from a young man in good health.

The rearrangement links TRBV5-4 to TRBJ2-7, with 7 nucleotides matching TRBD1. Germline lookup yields CDR1 SGHNT and CDR2 YYREEE (reference sequence). CDR3 length equals 14 residues. The V and J ends lost 2 bases and 3 bases, in that order; junction bases with no gene match: 5. For the CDR3, the DNA is TGTGCCAGCAGCTTAGGGACAGTCAACTACGAGCAGTACTTC. Its protein product is CASSLGTVNYEQYF.

The genes are TRBV28 and TRBJ1-5; D ambiguous. V lost 2 bases and J lost 7, with 6 bases in between. Germline-derived CDR1 and CDR2 are MDHEN and SYDVKM. The CDR3 spans 12 residues. This chain's CDR3 is CASSLLGQPQHF. In DNA form, the CDR3 reads TGTGCCAGCAGTTTACTGGGACAGCCCCAGCATTTT.

The rearrangement links TRBV5-6 to TRBJ2-7; the D is unclear. V was shortened by 2 bases and J by 3 bases, with 6 bases between the two germline ends. CDR1 is SGHDT, CDR2 YYEEEE, per germline. The CDR3 contains 12 residues. The DNA of the CDR3 is TGTGCCAGCAGCTTCGCGGTCTACGAGCAGTACTTC. Translating it yields CASSFAVYEQYF.

V usage is TRBV4-3 and J usage is TRBJ2-3; D is ambiguous. CDR3 length: 15 residues. CDR1 and CDR2 (germline): LGHNA, YSLEER. V was trimmed by 1 base and J by 2 bases, leaving 10 bases between them. The CDR3 spells CASSQGEQITDTQYF. Written as DNA, the CDR3 is TGCGCCAGCAGCCAAGGAGAGCAGATCACAGATACGCAGTATTTT.

V gene TRBV19 combines with J gene TRBJ2-5; 7 nucleotides align to TRBD1. V shed 4 bases, J shed 5 bases, and the junction held 7 bases outside the gene matches. The CDR3 runs 14 residues. CDR1 is LNHDA, CDR2 SQIVND, per germline (reference sequence). The CDR3 DNA follows: TGTGCCAGTAGTACAACAGGGGTCGGGGAGACCCAGTACTTC. Protein: CASSTTGVGETQYF.

The chain has TRBV7-2 and TRBJ1-6; 7 positions match TRBD1. V lost 5 bases, J lost 6 bases, and 4 bases stayed unmatched. This CDR3 spans 14 amino acids. CDR1 is SGHTA, CDR2 FQGNSA, per germline. CDR3 protein: CASSAGQFNSPLHF. DNA of the CDR3: TGTGCCAGCAGCGCGGGACAGTTTAATTCACCCCTCCACTTT.

This chain joins TRBV7-2 and TRBJ1-5, with D unclear. Between the trimmed V and J ends, which lost 3 bases and 3 bases, there was a span of 6 bases. CDR1 SGHTA and CDR2 FQGNSA come from the germline V gene. The CDR3 spans 13 residues. CDR3 amino acids: CASSFSINQPQHF. CDR3 DNA sequence: TGTGCCAGCAGCTTTTCTATCAATCAGCCCCAGCATTTT. Complete variable domain (other parts from reference TRBV7-2 and TRBJ1-5): GAGVSQSPSNKVTEKGKDVELRCDPISGHTALYWYRQSLGQGLEFLIYFQGNSAPDKSGLPSDRFSAERTGGSVSTLTIQRTQQEDSAVYLCASSFSINQPQHFGDGTRLSIL.

The J gene is TRBJ1-5, the V gene TRBV19; no clear D gene. Germline-derived CDR1 and CDR2 are LNHDA and SQIVND (reference sequence). The CDR3 has 16 amino acids. With 4 bases removed from V and 2 bases from J, the gap between germline ends came to 15 bases. As DNA, the CDR3 is TGTGCCAGTAGTAGGGCCCTAGGGAGCGGCAATCAGCCCCAGCATTTT. It translates to CASSRALGSGNQPQHF. The full variable domain, its missing parts supplied by reference TRBV19 and TRBJ1-5, is DGGITQSPKYLFRKEGQNVTLSCEQNLNHDAMYWYRQDPGQGLRLIYYSQIVNDFQKGDIAEGYSVSREKKESFPLTVTSAQKNPTAFYLCASSRALGSGNQPQHFGDGTRLSIL.

CDR3 loop: CSVEGQGDNYGYTF. The CDR3 bases are TGCAGCGTTGAAGGGCAGGGTGACAACTATGGCTACACCTTC. This chain joins TRBV29-1 and TRBJ1-2; maybe TRBD1 (5 bases). Per the germline V gene, CDR1 is SQVTM and CDR2 is ANQGSEA. Trimming took 1 base from V and 2 from J, leaving 11 bases between them. The length of the CDR3 is 14 residues.

This clone was picked up one time. The gene calls are TRBV6-6 and TRBJ1-1, with D possibly matching TRBD1 (5 bases). The CDR3 totals 14 residues. Per the germline V gene, CDR1 is MNHNY and CDR2 is SVGAGI (reference sequence). Trimming removed 4 bases at V and 1 base at J, with 10 bases between. CDR3 DNA: TGTGCCAGCAGTTTCCTGGGGCAGAACACTGAAGCTTTCTTT. Translation gives CASSFLGQNTEAFF.

The V gene is TRBV9, the J gene TRBJ1-5, with TRBD1 matching 7 bases. This CDR3 spans 15 amino acids. J lost 4 bases, V lost 0 bases, and 4 bases had no gene match. Germline CDR1 and CDR2: SGDLS and YYNGEE. The DNA of the CDR3 is TGTGCCAGCAGCGTAGCCGGACAGGCGAATCAGCCCCAGCATTTT. As protein: CASSVAGQANQPQHF.

The chain employs TRBV6-5 and TRBJ2-7; D is perhaps TRBD1 (6 bases). CDR3 length: 14 amino acids. V shed 2 bases and J shed 3 bases, with 11 bases lying between them. Germline CDR1 and CDR2: MNHEY and SVGAGI. CDR3 nucleotide sequence: TGTGCCAGCAGTTACAGACAGGCCCGCTACGAGCAGTACTTC. Translation: CASSYRQARYEQYF.

The J gene is TRBJ2-7, the V gene TRBV28; TRBD2 agrees at 8 bases. V lost 2 bases and J lost 6; bases outside the gene matches: 6. CDR1 is MDHEN, CDR2 SYDVKM, per germline. CDR3 length: 14 amino acids. The CDR3 sequence is CASSLTSGLIEQYF. Here the CDR3 DNA reads TGTGCCAGCAGTTTAACTAGCGGCCTCATCGAGCAGTACTTC.

V is TRBV4-2 and J is TRBJ2-7; D is undetermined. Trimming removed 1 base from V and 6 bases from J, with 10 bases in between. Looked up from germline, CDR1 is LGHNA and CDR2 is YNFKEQ. This CDR3 comprises 13 residues. The CDR3 spells CASSQVPLGEQYF. Written as DNA, the CDR3 is TGTGCCAGCAGCCAAGTCCCTCTGGGCGAGCAGTACTTC.

The chain employs TRBV7-2 and TRBJ1-5, with no clear D. The length of the CDR3 is 15 residues. From germline, CDR1 is SGHTA and CDR2 FQGNSA. Trimming took off 5 bases at V and 0 bases at J, with 11 bases between the two ends. CDR3 nucleotide sequence: TGTGCCAGCAGCCCCAGAGTAGGTAGCAATCAGCCCCAGCATTTT. Its protein product is CASSPRVGSNQPQHF.

The chain carries TRBV28 and TRBJ2-5; 11 bases match TRBD2. Unmatched junction bases numbered 18, after V lost 1 base and J lost 5 bases. Germline assignment: CDR1 MDHEN and CDR2 SYDVKM. The CDR3 spans 20 residues. The CDR3: CASSLLNGVIAGGRGETQYF. The CDR3, as DNA: TGTGCCAGCAGTTTATTGAACGGGGTAATAGCGGGAGGGCGCGGGGAGACCCAGTACTTC.

This clone was detected only a few times. The chain is built from TRBV5-6 and TRBJ2-3, with D unresolved. The CDR3 extends over 15 amino acids. Germline-derived CDR1 and CDR2 are SGHDT and YYEEEE. Trimming cost V 1 base and J 1 base, with 10 bases left between them. Here the CDR3 reads CASSLIGVGTDTQYF. The DNA for the CDR3 is TGTGCCAGCAGCTTGATTGGGGTGGGCACAGATACGCAGTATTTT.

The rearrangement links TRBV30 to TRBJ2-3; no clear D gene. The CDR3 is made up of 12 amino acids. CDR1 is GTSNPN, CDR2 SVGIG, per germline (reference sequence). V was pared by 2 bases and J by 5 bases, with 8 bases between. DNA for the CDR3: TGTGCCTGGAGTTCAGGAAGAGATACGCAGTATTTT. It encodes CAWSSGRDTQYF.

The CDR3 is CATLQYRDGFGYTF. DNA for the CDR3: TGTGCCACTCTTCAATACCGGGACGGGTTCGGCTACACCTTC. The V gene is TRBV6-5, the J gene TRBJ1-2; possible D gene TRBD1, 5 bases. The CDR3 is made up of 14 amino acids. Germline CDR1 is MNHEY and CDR2 is SVGAGI. Trimming took off 10 bases at V and 8 bases at J, with 23 bases between the two ends.

CDR3 amino acids: CASSSVGRGLTQYF. DNA of the CDR3: TGTGCCAGCAGCTCGGTAGGGAGGGGGTTGACGCAGTATTTT. V usage is TRBV9 and J usage is TRBJ2-3, with a weak D call TRBD2 (7 bases). The CDR3 is 14 residues long. Germline CDR1 and CDR2: SGDLS and YYNGEE. The V gene lost 4 bases and the J gene lost 9 bases, with 18 bases spanning the gap.

The CDR3 here is CASSFPTAEAFF. As DNA, the CDR3 is TGTGCCAGCAGCTTCCCGACAGCTGAAGCTTTCTTT. V and J are TRBV7-9 and TRBJ1-1; a weak D match, TRBD1 (5 bases). Looked up from germline, CDR1 is SEHNR and CDR2 is FQNEAQ (reference sequence). The CDR3 consists of 12 residues. With 3 bases removed from V and 6 bases from J, the gap between germline ends came to 8 bases.

The rearrangement uses TRBV29-1 and TRBJ2-1; a possible D gene is TRBD1 (5 bases). This CDR3 comprises 13 residues. The V end lost 5 bases, the J end lost 5 bases, and 13 bases lay between the germline ends. Per the germline V gene, CDR1 is SQVTM and CDR2 is ANQGSEA. CDR3 residues: CSVHPLTDNEQFF. CDR3 nucleotide sequence: TGCAGCGTTCACCCACTGACAGACAATGAGCAGTTCTTC.